One sample yielded the 22 T cell receptor beta chains listed below, sequenced in a study of cytomegalovirus exposure and HLA in healthy donors. The PCR made use of 60 Vbeta and 13 Jbeta primers. The assay was immunoSEQ multiplex PCR, and TCRdb's table has in-frame clones only and misses some. The sample holds fewer than 110,000 clones, roughly four fifths seen once. What was sequenced was PBMCs. The receptors here all came from a young man in good health and CMV-seronegative.

This clone came up a few times. The CDR3 nucleotides read TGTGCCAGCAGTTACTCCCGGACAGCGAACACCGGGGAGCTGTTTTTT. It is translated as CASSYSRTANTGELFF. The V call is TRBV6-5, the J call TRBJ2-2; weak D call: TRBD1 (6 bases). Between the trimmed V and J ends, which lost 0 bases and 0 bases, there was a span of 8 bases. Germline V gene lookup returns CDR1 MNHEY and CDR2 SVGAGI. The CDR3 length is 16 residues.

J is TRBJ2-5 and V is TRBV2; D is perhaps TRBD1 (5 bases). Trimming left V 6 bases short and J 7 bases short, with 9 bases between. The CDR3 extends over 11 amino acids. Looked up from germline, CDR1 is SNHLY and CDR2 is FYNNEI. The CDR3 nucleotides are TGTGCCAGCAGGGCCCAGGGGACCCAGTACTTC. Protein product: CASRAQGTQYF. Complete variable domain (other parts from reference TRBV2 and TRBJ2-5): EPEVTQTPSHQVTQMGQEVILRCVPISNHLYFYWYRQILGQKVEFLVSFYNNEISEKSEIFDDQFSVERPDGSNFTLKIRSTKLEDSAMYFCASRAQGTQYFGPGTRLLVL.

The table lists this clone with a count of one. The chain is built from TRBV4-3 and TRBJ1-5; D gene ambiguous. Germline V gives CDR1 LGHNA, CDR2 YSLEER. The CDR3 sequence is 15 residues long. V was clipped by 4 bases and J by 2 bases, with 12 bases between them. In DNA, the CDR3 is TGCGCCAGCAGCCTACCGCGGGAAGGCAATCAGCCCCAGCATTTT. As protein: CASSLPREGNQPQHF.

This chain connects TRBV6-1 to TRBJ2-5; D is perhaps TRBD2 (6 bases). CDR3 length: 14 amino acids. Per the germline V gene, CDR1 is MNHNS and CDR2 is SASEGT. Trimming removed 8 bases at V and 5 bases at J, with 18 bases between. CDR3 sequence: CASARENSGETQYF. In DNA, the CDR3 is TGTGCCAGCGCCCGGGAGAACAGCGGCGAGACCCAGTACTTC.

The chain uses TRBV19 and TRBJ2-3; 10 positions agree with TRBD2. V shed 6 bases, J shed 2 bases, and the junction held 8 bases outside the gene matches. Germline V gene lookup returns CDR1 LNHDA and CDR2 SQIVND (reference sequence). The CDR3 runs 16 residues. CDR3 loop: CASSLLAGALTDTQYF. The CDR3 DNA is TGTGCCAGTAGCCTCCTAGCGGGGGCCCTCACAGATACGCAGTATTTT.

Of note for this clone: The sample contains more than one DNA sequence encoding this CDR3. The gene calls are TRBV5-1 and TRBJ2-5, with 13 bases fitting TRBD2. This CDR3 contains 16 residues. Germline CDR1 is SGHRS and CDR2 is YFSETQ. Germline trimming cut 4 bases from V and 1 base from J; bases unmatched to any gene: 4. CDR3 loop: CASSPGLAGAQETQYF. The CDR3 DNA is TGCGCCAGCAGCCCAGGACTAGCGGGGGCCCAAGAGACCCAGTACTTC.

The rearrangement links TRBV5-4 to TRBJ2-3; 14 bases align to TRBD2. The CDR3 consists of 16 residues. Germline assignment: CDR1 SGHNT and CDR2 YYREEE (reference sequence). J lost 2 bases, V lost 3 bases, and 2 bases had no gene match. The DNA of the CDR3 is TGTGCCAGCAGCTGGGGACTAGCGGGGGCCACAGATACGCAGTATTTT. Encoded protein: CASSWGLAGATDTQYF.

The genes are TRBV9 and TRBJ1-1; the D is unclear. The CDR3 is 14 residues long. Germline CDR1 is SGDLS and CDR2 is YYNGEE. Trimming cost V 0 bases and J 0 bases, with 6 bases left between them. The CDR3 region is CASSVVQMNTEAFF. DNA for the CDR3: TGTGCCAGCAGCGTAGTACAGATGAACACTGAAGCTTTCTTT.

V and J are TRBV19 and TRBJ2-6; D is uncertain. V lost 3 bases, J lost 0 bases, and 9 bases lay in between. Germline CDR1 is LNHDA and CDR2 is SQIVND (reference sequence). The CDR3 covers 16 residues. The CDR3 DNA reads as TGTGCCAGTAGTATCTTTATCCGCTCTGGGGCCAACGTCCTGACTTTC. It codes for CASSIFIRSGANVLTF.

The chain has TRBV11-2 and TRBJ1-2; D is unclear. V lost 0 bases to trimming and J lost 3 bases, with 5 bases between them. Germline assignment: CDR1 SGHAT and CDR2 FQNNGV. This CDR3 is built from 13 residues. CDR3 in DNA: TGTGCCAGCAGCTTAGAGGGCGACTATGGCTACACCTTC. As protein: CASSLEGDYGYTF.

This chain joins TRBV9 and TRBJ2-3, with D unclear. Trimming pared 4 bases from V and 4 bases from J, leaving 16 bases between. Germline-derived CDR1 and CDR2 are SGDLS and YYNGEE. The CDR3 contains 15 residues. The CDR3: CASSPEVWASDTQYF. As DNA, the CDR3 is TGTGCCAGCAGCCCCGAAGTATGGGCCTCAGATACGCAGTATTTT.

This clone was detected a few times. The chain recombines TRBV4-3 with TRBJ1-1, with D perhaps TRBD1 (5 bases). The CDR3 spans 15 residues. Trimming cost V 4 bases and J 3 bases, with 15 bases left between them. CDR1 LGHNA and CDR2 YSLEER come from the germline V gene. CDR3 residues: CASSPETAKDTEAFF. CDR3 in DNA: TGCGCCAGCAGCCCTGAGACAGCGAAGGACACTGAAGCTTTCTTT.

The chain combines TRBV9 with TRBJ2-3; the D gene is possibly TRBD1 (6 bases). Germline V gene sequence: CDR1 SGDLS, CDR2 YYNGEE. V was cut by 3 bases and J by 1 base, with 12 bases left in between. The CDR3 is 15 amino acids. Here the CDR3 reads CASSEGPGGTDTQYF. DNA for the CDR3: TGTGCCAGCAGCGAGGGCCCAGGGGGCACAGATACGCAGTATTTT.

Concerning this clone: The same CDR3 arises from other DNA sequences in this sample as well. The CDR3 region has the DNA TGTGCCAGCAGGCGGGTCCTGAACACTGAAGCTTTCTTT. It codes for CASRRVLNTEAFF. The chain recombines TRBV28 with TRBJ1-1; no clear D gene. Trimming took off 6 bases at V and 0 bases at J, with 8 bases between the two ends. CDR3 length: 13 residues. CDR1 MDHEN and CDR2 SYDVKM come from the germline V gene. The full variable domain, completed using reference TRBV28 and TRBJ1-1, is DVKVTQSSRYLVKRTGEKVFLECVQDMDHENMFWYRQDPGLGLRLIYFSYDVKMKEKGDIPEGYSVSREKKERFSLILESASTNQTSMYLCASRRVLNTEAFFGQGTRLTVV.

The chain links TRBV19 to TRBJ2-5, with 8 bases identical to TRBD1. The CDR3 loop spans 16 amino acids. Germline-derived CDR1 and CDR2 are LNHDA and SQIVND (reference sequence). V trimming: 1 base; J trimming: 5 bases; junction bases outside the gene matches: 9. The CDR3 is CASSIVGGRGRETQYF. The CDR3 DNA reads TGTGCCAGTAGTATAGTCGGGGGCAGGGGGCGGGAGACCCAGTACTTC.

V usage is TRBV6-1 and J usage is TRBJ1-5; TRBD1 might be the D (6 bases). The CDR3 runs 14 residues. From germline, CDR1 is MNHNS and CDR2 SASEGT. The V end was cut by 5 bases, the J end by 3 bases, with 11 bases between. CDR3 DNA sequence: TGTGCCAGCAGTCGGACAGTGCTCAATCAGCCCCAGCATTTT. Protein sequence: CASSRTVLNQPQHF.

The chain uses TRBV9 and TRBJ2-5, with D tentatively TRBD1 (5 bases). The CDR3 is made up of 14 amino acids. CDR1 is SGDLS, CDR2 YYNGEE, per germline. The germline V and J ends were trimmed by 2 bases and 5 bases, with 13 bases remaining between them. The CDR3 coding sequence is TGTGCCAGCAGCGTTGGGCAGGGTGCCGAGACCCAGTACTTC. Translating gives CASSVGQGAETQYF.

This clone was detected a few times. The V and J genes are TRBV7-8 and TRBJ2-7; the D gene is possibly TRBD1 (5 bases). The CDR3 runs 15 residues. Between the trimmed V and J ends, which lost 0 bases and 5 bases, there was a span of 14 bases. From germline, CDR1 is SGHVS and CDR2 FQNEAQ. The CDR3 is CASSLATDGSDEQYF. The CDR3 region has the DNA TGTGCCAGCAGCTTAGCGACAGATGGTTCGGACGAGCAGTACTTC.

This clone has a handful of counts. The genes are TRBV15 and TRBJ2-1, with 13 bases fitting TRBD2. V trimming: 6 bases; J trimming: 3 bases; junction bases outside the gene matches: 5. The CDR3 runs to 16 residues. Germline V gene sequence: CDR1 LNHNV, CDR2 YYDKDF (reference sequence). CDR3 loop: CATRPTSGGGYNEQFF. The CDR3 nucleotides are TGTGCCACCAGACCTACTAGCGGGGGGGGCTACAATGAGCAGTTCTTC.

V and J are TRBV6-5 and TRBJ1-6; tentatively, D is TRBD1 (5 bases). Germline lookup yields CDR1 MNHEY and CDR2 SVGAGI. The CDR3 sequence is 15 residues long. The V end was cut by 8 bases, the J end by 7 bases, with 18 bases between. CDR3 nucleotide sequence: TGTGCCAGCGGTAGGGCAAACAGGTTAAATTCACCCCTCCACTTT. Translating it yields CASGRANRLNSPLHF.

The gene calls are TRBV4-1 and TRBJ2-6; D not resolved. The V gene's germline CDR1 is MGHRA and CDR2 YSYEKL. Trimming pared 1 base from V and 0 bases from J, leaving 16 bases between. The CDR3 totals 19 residues. The CDR3 DNA follows: TGCGCCAGCAGCCAAGTTAGTTTGACGGAGAGCTCTGGGGCCAACGTCCTGACTTTC. Amino acids: CASSQVSLTESSGANVLTF.

This clone was recorded only once. The V gene is TRBV5-1, the J gene TRBJ2-5; D is possibly TRBD1 (6 bases). V lost 0 bases to trimming and J lost 0 bases, with 15 bases between them. The CDR3 has 17 amino acids. Germline V lookup: CDR1 SGHRS, CDR2 YFSETQ. CDR3 amino acids: CASSLASAGEYQETQYF. CDR3 nucleotide sequence: TGCGCCAGCAGCTTGGCCTCAGCAGGGGAATACCAAGAGACCCAGTACTTC.